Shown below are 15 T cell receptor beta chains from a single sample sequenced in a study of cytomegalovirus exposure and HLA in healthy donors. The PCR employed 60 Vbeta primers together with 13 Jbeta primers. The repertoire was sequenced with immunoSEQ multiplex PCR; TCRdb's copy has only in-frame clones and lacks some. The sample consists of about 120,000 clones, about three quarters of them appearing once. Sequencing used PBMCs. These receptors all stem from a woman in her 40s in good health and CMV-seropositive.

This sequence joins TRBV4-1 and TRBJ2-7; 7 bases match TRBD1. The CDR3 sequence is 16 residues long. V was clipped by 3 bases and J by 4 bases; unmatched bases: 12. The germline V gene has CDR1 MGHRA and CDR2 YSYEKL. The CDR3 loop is CASSQLGTVIGYEQYF. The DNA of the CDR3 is TGCGCCAGCAGCCAGCTCGGGACAGTTATCGGATACGAGCAGTACTTC.

In DNA form, the CDR3 reads TGCGCCAGCAGGAGTGGAAGCGCTCCTAGCACAGATACGCAGTATTTT. Its protein product is CASRSGSAPSTDTQYF. The V call is TRBV5-1, the J call TRBJ2-3; D remains unclear. Germline values: CDR1 SGHRS, CDR2 YFSETQ. The CDR3 spans 16 residues. Between the trimmed V and J ends, which lost 5 bases and 0 bases, there was a span of 16 bases.

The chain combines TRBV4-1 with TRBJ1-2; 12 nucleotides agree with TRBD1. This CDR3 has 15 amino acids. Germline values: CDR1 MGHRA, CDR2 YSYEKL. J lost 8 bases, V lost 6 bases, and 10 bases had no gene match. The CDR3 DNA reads TGCGCCAGCAGGATTCCGGGACAGGGGGCGGGGGGCTACACCTTC. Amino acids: CASRIPGQGAGGYTF.

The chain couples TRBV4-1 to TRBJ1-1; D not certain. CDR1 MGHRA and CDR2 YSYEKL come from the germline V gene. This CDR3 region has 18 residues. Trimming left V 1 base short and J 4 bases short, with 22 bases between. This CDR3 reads CASSQGWFSVARATEAFF. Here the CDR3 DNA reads TGCGCCAGCAGCCAAGGGTGGTTCTCGGTAGCTCGAGCCACTGAAGCTTTCTTT.

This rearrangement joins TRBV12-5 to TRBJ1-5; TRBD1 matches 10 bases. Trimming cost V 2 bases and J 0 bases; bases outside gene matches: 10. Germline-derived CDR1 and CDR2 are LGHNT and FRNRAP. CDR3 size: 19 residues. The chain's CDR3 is CASGLRFWGTGDSNQPQHF. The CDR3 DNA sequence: TGTGCTAGTGGTTTGAGGTTTTGGGGGACAGGGGATAGCAATCAGCCCCAGCATTTT.

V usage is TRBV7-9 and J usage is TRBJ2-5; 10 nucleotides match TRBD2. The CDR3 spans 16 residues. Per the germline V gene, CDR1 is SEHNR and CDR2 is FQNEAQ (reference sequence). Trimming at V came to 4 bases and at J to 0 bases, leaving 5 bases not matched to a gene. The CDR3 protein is CASSWGSGGYQETQYF. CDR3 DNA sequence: TGTGCCAGCAGCTGGGGTAGCGGGGGGTACCAAGAGACCCAGTACTTC.

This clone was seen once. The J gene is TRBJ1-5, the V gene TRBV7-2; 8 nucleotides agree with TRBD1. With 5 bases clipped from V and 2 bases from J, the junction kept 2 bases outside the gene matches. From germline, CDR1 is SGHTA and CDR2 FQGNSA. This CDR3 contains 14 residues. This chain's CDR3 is CASSVGQGNQPQHF. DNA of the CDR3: TGTGCCAGCAGCGTGGGACAGGGCAATCAGCCCCAGCATTTT.

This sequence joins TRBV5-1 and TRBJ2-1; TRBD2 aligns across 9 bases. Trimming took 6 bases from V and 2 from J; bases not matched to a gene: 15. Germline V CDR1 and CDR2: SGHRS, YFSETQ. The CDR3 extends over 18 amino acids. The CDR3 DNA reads TGCGCCAGCACCCACGGGGTCCTAGCGGGATCAACCTACAATGAGCAGTTCTTC. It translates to CASTHGVLAGSTYNEQFF.

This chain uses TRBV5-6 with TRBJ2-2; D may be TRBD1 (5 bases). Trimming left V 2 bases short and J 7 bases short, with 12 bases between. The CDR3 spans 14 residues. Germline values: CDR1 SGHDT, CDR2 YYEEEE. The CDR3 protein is CASSFPGLNGELFF. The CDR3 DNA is TGTGCCAGCAGCTTCCCAGGGCTTAACGGGGAGCTGTTTTTT.

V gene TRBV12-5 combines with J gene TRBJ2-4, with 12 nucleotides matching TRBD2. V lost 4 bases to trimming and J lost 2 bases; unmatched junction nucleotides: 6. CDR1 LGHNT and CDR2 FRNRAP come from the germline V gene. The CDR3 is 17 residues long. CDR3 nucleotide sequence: TGTGCTAGTGGTTACGGACTAGCGGGGTACTCCAAAAACATTCAGTACTTC. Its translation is CASGYGLAGYSKNIQYF.

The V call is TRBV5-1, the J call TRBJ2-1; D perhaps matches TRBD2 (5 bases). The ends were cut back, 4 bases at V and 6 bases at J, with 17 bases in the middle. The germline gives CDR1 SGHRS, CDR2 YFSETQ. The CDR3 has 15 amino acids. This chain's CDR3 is CASSHQSRRGNEQFF. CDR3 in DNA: TGCGCCAGCAGCCACCAGTCCCGTCGGGGCAATGAGCAGTTCTTC.

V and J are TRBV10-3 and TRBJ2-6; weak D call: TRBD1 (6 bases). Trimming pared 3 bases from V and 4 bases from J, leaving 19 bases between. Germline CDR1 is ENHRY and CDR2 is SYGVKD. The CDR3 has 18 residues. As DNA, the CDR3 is TGTGCCATCAGTGAATCCCCCGACAGGCGCTTCGGGGCCAACGTCCTGACTTTC. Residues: CAISESPDRRFGANVLTF.

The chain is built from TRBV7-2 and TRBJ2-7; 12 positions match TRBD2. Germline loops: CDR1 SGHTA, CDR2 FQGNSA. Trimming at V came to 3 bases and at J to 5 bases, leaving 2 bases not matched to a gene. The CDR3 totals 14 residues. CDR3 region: CASSFGLAGNEQYF. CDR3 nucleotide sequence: TGTGCCAGCAGCTTCGGACTAGCGGGGAACGAGCAGTACTTC.

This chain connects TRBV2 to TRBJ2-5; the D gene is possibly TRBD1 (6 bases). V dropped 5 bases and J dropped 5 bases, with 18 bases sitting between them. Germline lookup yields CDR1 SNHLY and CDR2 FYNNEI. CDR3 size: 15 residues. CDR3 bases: TGTGCCAGCAGTCCGATCACAGGGTATAGGGAGACCCAGTACTTC. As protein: CASSPITGYRETQYF.

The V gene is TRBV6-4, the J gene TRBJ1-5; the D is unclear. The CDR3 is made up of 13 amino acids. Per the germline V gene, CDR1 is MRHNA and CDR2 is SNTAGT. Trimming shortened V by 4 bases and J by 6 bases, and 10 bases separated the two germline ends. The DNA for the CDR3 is TGTGCCAGCAGTGTTGACTTCCGTCAGCCCCAGCATTTT. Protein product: CASSVDFRQPQHF.